Sequencing of this T cell receptor beta chain was carried out in a study of CD8+CD57+ T cells in acquired aplastic anemia. Overall study findings and caveats: Patients and controls shared twenty-nine CD8+ CDR3 sequences, which appeared highly expressed in patients and within their immunodominant clones. With respect to CD8+ Simpson's diversity, patients and controls did not differ significantly.

The CDR3 is made up of 12 amino acids. The V and J ends lost 2 bases and 4 bases respectively, with 4 bases between them. Germline CDR1 reads SEHNR; CDR2 reads FQNEAQ (reference sequence). Genomic DNA constituted the template upon which TCR beta VDJ and CDR3 profiling was performed. TCRdb redid the calling of the reads with MiXCR, one entry per CDR3 protein. The data contain about 140,000 distinct CDR3 sequences, roughly 40% of them singletons. As to this clonotype: The antigen is not known.

The chain uses TRBV7-9 and TRBJ2-3, with D unclear. The sequenced material came from sorted CD4+, CD8+, or CD8+CD57+ T cells (not recorded which) from PBMCs. This clonotype originated in a human donor in good health, serving as a control. CDR3: CASSLYADTQYF. The CDR3, as DNA: TGTGCCAGCAGCTTATACGCAGATACGCAGTATTTT.